This entry lists 20 T cell receptor beta chains sequenced from one sample in a study of CD8+CD57+ T cells in acquired aplastic anemia. Researchers used genomic DNA as the template to profile TCR beta VDJ and CDR3. Using its own MiXCR run on the reads, TCRdb lists one record per CDR3 protein. Of about 180,000 distinct CDR3 sequences detected, around half appear once; the ten largest clones hold 2.9%. The sequencing sample was made of sorted CD4+, CD8+, or CD8+CD57+ T cells (not recorded which) from PBMCs. These receptors all come from a human donor in good health.

Remarks on this clonotype: One end of the junction is discordant with germline, which a read error may explain. The rearrangement joins TRBV20-1 to TRBJ2-7; weak D call: TRBD1 (5 bases). This CDR3 has 13 amino acids. Per germline, CDR1 DFQATT and CDR2 SNEGSKA (reference sequence). CDR3 nucleotide sequence: TGCAGTTCTAGAATGTCAGGGTCCTACGAGCAGTACTTC. Translation: CSSRMSGSYEQYF.

The table lists this clonotype with a few counts. The chain uses TRBV30 and TRBJ1-2; D not resolved. This CDR3 region has 16 residues. V was clipped by 3 bases and J by 2 bases, with 19 bases between them. Germline lookup yields CDR1 GTSNPN and CDR2 SVGIG (reference sequence). Here the CDR3 reads CAWRPTRSTANYGYTF. The DNA for the CDR3 is TGTGCCTGGAGGCCCACGAGGTCTACCGCGAACTATGGCTACACCTTC.

This chain joins TRBV19 and TRBJ2-4; 8 positions match TRBD2. CDR3 size: 17 residues. The V gene's germline CDR1 is LNHDA and CDR2 SQIVND (reference sequence). V was pared by 5 bases and J by 3 bases, with 12 bases of the junction left unmatched. The CDR3 protein is CASSPPRGALGKNIQYF. CDR3 sequence (DNA): TGTGCCAGTAGTCCCCCGCGGGGGGCCCTCGGCAAAAACATTCAGTACTTC. Looking up the rest from reference TRBV19 and TRBJ2-4 gives the full variable domain: DGGITQSPKYLFRKEGQNVTLSCEQNLNHDAMYWYRQDPGQGLRLIYYSQIVNDFQKGDIAEGYSVSREKKESFPLTVTSAQKNPTAFYLCASSPPRGALGKNIQYFGAGTRLSVL.

The CDR3 loop is CASSASTSGTYEQYF. In DNA form, the CDR3 reads TGTGCCAGCAGTGCTTCAACTAGCGGAACTTACGAGCAGTACTTC. The rearrangement joins TRBV7-3 to TRBJ2-7, with TRBD2 matching over 8 bases. Per the germline V gene, CDR1 is SGHTA and CDR2 is FQGTGA. The CDR3 sequence is 15 residues long. V was clipped by 6 bases and J by 4 bases; unmatched bases: 11.

This rearrangement joins TRBV11-1 to TRBJ2-3; TRBD2 matches at 10 bases. The CDR3 totals 17 residues. J lost 0 bases, V lost 1 base, and 4 bases had no gene match. Germline V CDR1 and CDR2: SGHAT, FQDESV (reference sequence). DNA of the CDR3: TGTGCCAGCAGCTTAGGAGGACTAGCGGTGAGCACAGATACGCAGTATTTT. Protein: CASSLGGLAVSTDTQYF.

The genes are TRBV7-8 and TRBJ1-1; tentative D call: TRBD1 (6 bases). The V gene lost 4 bases and the J gene lost 1 base, with 13 bases spanning the gap. Germline V CDR1 and CDR2: SGHVS, FQNEAQ. The CDR3 loop spans 15 amino acids. Here the CDR3 reads CASSSGPGANTEAFF. The DNA of the CDR3 is TGTGCCAGCAGCTCCGGACCGGGGGCGAACACTGAAGCTTTCTTT.

The CDR3 region has the DNA TGTGCCAGCAGCTTAGAAGGGGTAACCTACAATGAGCAGTTCTTC. Protein sequence: CASSLEGVTYNEQFF. V and J are TRBV11-1 and TRBJ2-1; tentatively, D is TRBD1 (5 bases). The germline gives CDR1 SGHAT, CDR2 FQDESV (reference sequence). There are 15 residues in the CDR3. The ends were cut back, 1 base at V and 2 bases at J, with 9 bases in the middle.

The chain is built from TRBV10-2 and TRBJ2-3; 8 bases are a match to TRBD2. Unmatched junction bases numbered 9, after V lost 7 bases and J lost 3 bases. CDR3 length equals 15 residues. Germline CDR1 reads WSHSY; CDR2 reads SAAADI. In DNA, the CDR3 is TGCGCCAGCAAGAGACCGGGACTAGGAACAGATACGCAGTATTTT. Residues: CASKRPGLGTDTQYF.

This chain joins TRBV24-1 and TRBJ2-7, with D tentatively TRBD1 (6 bases). The CDR3 loop spans 15 amino acids. V was cut by 5 bases and J by 0 bases, with 13 bases left in between. The V gene's germline CDR1 is KGHDR and CDR2 SFDVKD. The CDR3 reads CATSGGRGSSYEQYF. The CDR3 region has the DNA TGTGCCACCAGTGGAGGAAGGGGGAGCTCCTACGAGCAGTACTTC.

This clonotype was observed many times. The rearrangement joins TRBV12-3 or TRBV12-4 to TRBJ1-4; D is uncertain. CDR3 length: 14 residues. V was shortened by 1 base and J by 7 bases, with 10 bases between the two germline ends. The CDR3 sequence is CASSLGLSGEKLFF. The CDR3 DNA reads as TGTGCCAGCAGTTTAGGTCTGAGTGGTGAAAAACTGTTTTTT.

In this sample, this clonotype turned up many times. The chain employs TRBV4-2 and TRBJ2-6, with D hard to call. The CDR3 consists of 16 residues. Per germline, CDR1 LGHNA and CDR2 YNFKEQ. Trimming left V 2 bases short and J 2 bases short, with 10 bases between. Here the CDR3 reads CASSQRLLTGANVLTF. CDR3 nucleotide sequence: TGTGCCAGCAGCCAACGACTGTTAACTGGGGCCAACGTCCTGACTTTC.

V is TRBV12-3 or TRBV12-4 and J is TRBJ2-3; 8 nucleotides agree with TRBD2. The CDR3 spans 19 residues. The trim removed 7 bases at V and 2 bases at J, leaving 20 bases unmatched. The CDR3 DNA sequence: TGTGCCAGCAAGGGATGGGGGACTAGTGGGAGTGGTGTCACAGATACGCAGTATTTT. Its translation: CASKGWGTSGSGVTDTQYF.

This clonotype was observed a handful of times. The gene calls are TRBV19 and TRBJ1-2, with 9 bases aligning to TRBD1. The CDR3 length is 14 residues. The V segment lost 3 bases and the J segment 6 bases; nucleotides outside the gene matches: 5. CDR1 LNHDA and CDR2 SQIVND come from the germline V gene (reference sequence). CDR3 sequence reads: CASSIGTGSDGYTF. CDR3 bases: TGTGCCAGTAGTATTGGGACAGGGTCAGATGGCTACACCTTC.

This clonotype was counted at least ten times. The chain carries TRBV6-2 or TRBV6-3 and TRBJ1-3; D gene unclear. V lost 2 bases and J 0 bases, leaving 5 bases between the germline ends. Germline lookup yields CDR1 MNHEY and CDR2 SVGEGT. The CDR3 extends over 14 amino acids. This CDR3 reads CASSYDYSGNTIYF. In DNA form, the CDR3 reads TGTGCCAGCAGTTACGACTACTCTGGAAACACCATATATTTT.

This clonotype was found once. J is TRBJ1-6 and V is TRBV7-9; maybe TRBD1 (5 bases). The germline V gene has CDR1 SEHNR and CDR2 FQNEAQ (reference sequence). With 3 bases removed from V and 7 bases from J, the gap between germline ends came to 13 bases. The CDR3 is made up of 15 amino acids. DNA of the CDR3: TGTGCCAGCAGCTTTCATCAGGGCGACAATTCACCCCTCCACTTT. It translates to CASSFHQGDNSPLHF.

There are many counts of this clonotype. V and J are TRBV12-3 or TRBV12-4 and TRBJ2-7; 11 bases match TRBD2. After removal of 4 bases from V and 9 bases from J, the junction contained 8 bases not matched to a gene. The CDR3 consists of 14 residues. The DNA for the CDR3 is TGTGCCAGCAGTTCCGGGCTAGCGGGAGGACGGCAGTACTTC. It encodes CASSSGLAGGRQYF.

This clonotype has ten or more counts. The rearrangement uses TRBV20-1 and TRBJ2-4; D might be TRBD1 or TRBD2, each matching 5 bases. Trimming stripped 6 bases from V and 8 bases from J, with 17 bases between. Germline assignment: CDR1 DFQATT and CDR2 SNEGSKA (reference sequence). This CDR3 contains 13 residues. CDR3 coding DNA: TGCAGTGCACTGACAGAGGTGGAGGACATTCAGTACTTC. As protein: CSALTEVEDIQYF.

The chain links TRBV20-1 to TRBJ1-6, with no clear D. The CDR3 length is 14 residues. Germline loops: CDR1 DFQATT, CDR2 SNEGSKA (reference sequence). V was pared by 0 bases and J by 11 bases, with 14 bases between. The CDR3 protein is CSARDVEGSPPLHF. CDR3 coding DNA: TGCAGTGCTAGAGATGTGGAGGGCAGCCCACCCCTCCACTTT.

The genes are TRBV7-9 and TRBJ2-5; D is undetermined. The CDR3 runs 12 residues. Germline-derived CDR1 and CDR2 are SEHNR and FQNEAQ (reference sequence). V lost 3 bases to trimming and J lost 5 bases, with 7 bases between them. DNA of the CDR3: TGTGCCAGCAGCTTTCAAAGGGAGACCCAGTACTTC. It is translated as CASSFQRETQYF.

The chain recombines TRBV6-5 with TRBJ1-6, with 9 bases lining up with TRBD1. The V gene end was trimmed by 2 bases and the J gene end by 9 bases; junction bases not matched to a gene: 8. Germline V gives CDR1 MNHEY, CDR2 SVGAGI. The CDR3 has 16 amino acids. CDR3 in DNA: TGTGCCAGCAGTTACGAGGGACAGGGTGTCCGTTCACCCCTCCACTTT. Protein sequence: CASSYEGQGVRSPLHF.